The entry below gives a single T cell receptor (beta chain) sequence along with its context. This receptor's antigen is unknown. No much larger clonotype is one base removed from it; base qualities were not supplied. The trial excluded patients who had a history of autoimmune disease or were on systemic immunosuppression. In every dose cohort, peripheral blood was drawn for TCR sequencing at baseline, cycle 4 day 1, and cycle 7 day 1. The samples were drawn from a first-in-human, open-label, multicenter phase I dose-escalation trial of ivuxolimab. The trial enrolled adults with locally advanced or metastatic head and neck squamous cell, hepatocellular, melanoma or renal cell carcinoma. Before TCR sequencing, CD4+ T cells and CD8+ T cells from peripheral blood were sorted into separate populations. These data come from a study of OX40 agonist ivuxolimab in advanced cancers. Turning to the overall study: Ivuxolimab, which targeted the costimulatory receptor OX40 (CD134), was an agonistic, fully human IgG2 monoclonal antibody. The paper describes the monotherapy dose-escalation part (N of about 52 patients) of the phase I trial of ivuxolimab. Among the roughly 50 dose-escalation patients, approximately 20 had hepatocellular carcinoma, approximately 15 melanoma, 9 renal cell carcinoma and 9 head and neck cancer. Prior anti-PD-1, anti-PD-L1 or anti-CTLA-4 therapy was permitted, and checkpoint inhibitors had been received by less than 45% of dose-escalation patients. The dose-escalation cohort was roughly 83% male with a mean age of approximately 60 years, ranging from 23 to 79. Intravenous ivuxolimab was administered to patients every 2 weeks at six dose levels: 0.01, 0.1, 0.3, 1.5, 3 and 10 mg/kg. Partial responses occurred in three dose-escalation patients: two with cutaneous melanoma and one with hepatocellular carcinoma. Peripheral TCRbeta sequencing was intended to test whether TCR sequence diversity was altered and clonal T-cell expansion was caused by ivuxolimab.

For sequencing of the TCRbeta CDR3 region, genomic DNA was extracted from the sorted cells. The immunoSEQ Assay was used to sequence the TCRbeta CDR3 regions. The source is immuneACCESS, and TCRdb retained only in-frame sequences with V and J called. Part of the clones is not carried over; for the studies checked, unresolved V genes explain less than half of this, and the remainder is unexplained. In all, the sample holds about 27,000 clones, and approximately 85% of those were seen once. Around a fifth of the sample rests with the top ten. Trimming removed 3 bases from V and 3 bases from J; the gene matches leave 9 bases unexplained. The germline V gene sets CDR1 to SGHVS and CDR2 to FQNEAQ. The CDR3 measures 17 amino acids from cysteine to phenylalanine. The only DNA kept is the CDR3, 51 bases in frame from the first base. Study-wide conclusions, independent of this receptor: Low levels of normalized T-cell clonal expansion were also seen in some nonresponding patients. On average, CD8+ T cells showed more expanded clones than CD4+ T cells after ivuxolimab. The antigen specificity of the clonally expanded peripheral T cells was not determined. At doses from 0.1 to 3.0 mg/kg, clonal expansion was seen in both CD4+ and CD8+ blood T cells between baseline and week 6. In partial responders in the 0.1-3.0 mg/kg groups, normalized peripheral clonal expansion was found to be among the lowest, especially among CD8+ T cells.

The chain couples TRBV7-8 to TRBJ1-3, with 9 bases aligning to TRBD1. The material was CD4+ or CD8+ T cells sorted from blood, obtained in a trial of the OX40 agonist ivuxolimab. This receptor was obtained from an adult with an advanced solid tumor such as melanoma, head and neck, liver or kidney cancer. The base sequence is TGTGCCAGCAGCTTTAATATGGACAGGGGTGGTGGAAACACCATATATTTT. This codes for CASSFNMDRGGGNTIYF.